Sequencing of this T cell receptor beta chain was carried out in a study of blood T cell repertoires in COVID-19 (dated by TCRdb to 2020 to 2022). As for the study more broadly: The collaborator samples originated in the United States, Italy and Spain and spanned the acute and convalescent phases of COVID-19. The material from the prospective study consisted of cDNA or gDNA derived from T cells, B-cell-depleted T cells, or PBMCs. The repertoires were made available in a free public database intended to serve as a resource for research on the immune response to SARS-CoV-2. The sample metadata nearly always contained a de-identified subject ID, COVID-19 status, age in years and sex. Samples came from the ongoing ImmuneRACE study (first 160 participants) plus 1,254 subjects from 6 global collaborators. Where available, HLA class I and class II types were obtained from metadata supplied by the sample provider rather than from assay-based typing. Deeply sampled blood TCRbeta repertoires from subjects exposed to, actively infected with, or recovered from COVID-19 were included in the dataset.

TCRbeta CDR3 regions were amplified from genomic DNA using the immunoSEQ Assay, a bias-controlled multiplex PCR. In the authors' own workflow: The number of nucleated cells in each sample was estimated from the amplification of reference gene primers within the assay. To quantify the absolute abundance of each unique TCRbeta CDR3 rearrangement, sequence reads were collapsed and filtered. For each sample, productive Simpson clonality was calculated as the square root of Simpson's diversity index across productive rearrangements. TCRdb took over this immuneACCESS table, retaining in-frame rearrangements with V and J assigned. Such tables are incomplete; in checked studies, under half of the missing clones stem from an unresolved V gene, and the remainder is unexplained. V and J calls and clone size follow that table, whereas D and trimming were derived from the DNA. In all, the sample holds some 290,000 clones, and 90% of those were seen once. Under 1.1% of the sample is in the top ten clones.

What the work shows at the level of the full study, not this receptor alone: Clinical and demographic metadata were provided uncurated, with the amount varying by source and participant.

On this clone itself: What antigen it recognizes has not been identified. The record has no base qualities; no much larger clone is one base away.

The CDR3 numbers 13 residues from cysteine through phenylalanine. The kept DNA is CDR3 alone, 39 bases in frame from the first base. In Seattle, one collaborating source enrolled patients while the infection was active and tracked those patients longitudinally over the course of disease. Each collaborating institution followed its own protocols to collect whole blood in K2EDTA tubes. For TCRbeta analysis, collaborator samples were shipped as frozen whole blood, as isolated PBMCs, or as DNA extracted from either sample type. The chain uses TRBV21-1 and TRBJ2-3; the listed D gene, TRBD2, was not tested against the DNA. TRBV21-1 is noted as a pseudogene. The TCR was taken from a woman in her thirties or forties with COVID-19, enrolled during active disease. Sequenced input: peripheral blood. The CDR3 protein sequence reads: CASSRGLPTTQYF. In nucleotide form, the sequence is TGTGCCAGCAGCAGGGGACTTCCTACTACGCAGTATTTT.